The entry below gives a single T cell receptor (beta chain) sequence along with its context. This clone was seen a handful of times. Which antigen it targets is not known. Per-base qualities were not stored, and no clone one base away is much larger. V loses 5 bases of germline sequence and J loses 3 bases, and the interval between the two ends is 11 bases. The CDR3, cysteine through phenylalanine, is 14 amino acids long. Only the CDR3 region is kept as DNA, spanning 42 bases read in frame from base 1. According to the germline V gene, CDR1 reads MRHNA and CDR2 reads SNTAGT. For sequencing of the TCRbeta CDR3 region, genomic DNA was extracted from the sorted cells. TCRbeta CDR3 regions were sequenced using the immunoSEQ Assay. TCRdb's version of the immuneACCESS table is confined to in-frame rearrangements and falls short of the full clone set. An unresolved V gene accounts for under half of the shortfall where checked; the remainder is of unknown origin. Across this sample there are approximately 100,000 clones, with 92% seen only once. Of the sample, 0.4% to 0.55% is held by the ten largest clones.

These data belong to a study of OX40 agonist ivuxolimab in advanced cancers. Notes on the research overall: Ivuxolimab was a fully human IgG2 agonistic monoclonal antibody targeting the costimulatory receptor OX40 (CD134). Intravenous ivuxolimab was administered to patients every 2 weeks at six dose levels: 0.01, 0.1, 0.3, 1.5, 3 and 10 mg/kg. Peripheral TCRbeta sequencing was intended to test whether TCR sequence diversity was altered and clonal T-cell expansion was caused by ivuxolimab. The paper describes the monotherapy dose-escalation part (N ≈ 52 patients) of the phase I trial of ivuxolimab. Prior anti-PD-1, anti-PD-L1 or anti-CTLA-4 therapy was permitted, and checkpoint inhibitors had been received by around 40% of dose-escalation patients. Of the approximately 50 dose-escalation patients, hepatocellular carcinoma was present in roughly 19, melanoma in around 15, renal cell carcinoma in 9 and head and neck cancer in 9. The dose-escalation cohort was around 84% male with a mean age of about 58 years, ranging from roughly 23 to 85. Partial responses occurred in three dose-escalation patients, of whom one had hepatocellular carcinoma and two had cutaneous melanoma. The investigation overall reported the following: After ivuxolimab, more expanded clones were found on average in CD8+ T cells than in CD4+ T cells. Which antigens the clonally expanded peripheral T cells were specific for was not determined. In partial responders in the 0.1-3.0 mg/kg groups, normalized peripheral clonal expansion was found to be among the lowest, especially among CD8+ T cells. Low levels of normalized T-cell clonal expansion were also seen in some patients who did not respond. At doses of 0.1 to 3.0 mg/kg, clonal expansion of both CD4+ and CD8+ T cells in blood was seen between baseline and week 6.

The trial excluded patients who had a history of autoimmune disease or who were on systemic immunosuppression. In every dose cohort, peripheral blood was drawn for TCR sequencing at baseline, cycle 4 day 1, and cycle 7 day 1. Samples were obtained from an open-label, multicenter, first-in-human phase I dose-escalation trial of ivuxolimab. Adults with locally advanced or metastatic melanoma, renal cell carcinoma, hepatocellular carcinoma or head and neck squamous cell carcinoma were enrolled in the trial. CD4+ and CD8+ T cells were sorted separately from peripheral blood before TCR sequencing. The V gene is TRBV6-4 and the J gene is TRBJ2-1; possibly the D gene is TRBD1, per 6 matching bases. This material consisted of CD4+ or CD8+ T cells sorted from blood, taken in a trial of the OX40 agonist ivuxolimab. The clonotype originates from an adult with an advanced solid tumor such as melanoma, head and neck, liver or kidney cancer. The CDR3 has the sequence CASSPGQSYNEQFF. Here is the DNA: TGTGCCAGCAGTCCCGGACAGAGCTACAATGAGCAGTTCTTC.